Listed below are T cell receptor beta chains from one sample, sequenced in a study of blood T cell repertoires in COVID-19. Measured with immunoSEQ multiplex PCR; TCRdb has only the in-frame clones, and not every one. This sample has 300,000 to 350,000 clones, with roughly 90% found just once. Sequencing used PBMCs or T cells enriched from blood (not recorded which). The receptors originated from a woman aged 25 to 45 who had been exposed to COVID-19. Both conserved end residues are part of each CDR3. Fields, in order: V gene, J gene, D gene, clone size, CDR3 protein, CDR3 DNA. A D gene is named only where the DNA matches it firmly. The listing skips clone size in some rows; elsewhere it reads once, few, many or a size class.

v_gene: TRBV2; j_gene: TRBJ1-2; d_gene: -; abundance: once; CDR3aa: CASSPQGSEGYTF; CDR3nt: TGTGCCAGCAGTCCTCAGGGGAGTGAGGGCTACACCTTC
v_gene: TRBV19; j_gene: TRBJ1-2; d_gene: TRBD1; abundance: -; CDR3aa: CASSLYPGQGWSGYTF; CDR3nt: TGTGCCAGTAGTCTCTACCCGGGACAGGGGTGGTCTGGCTACACCTTC
v_gene: TRBV5-1; j_gene: TRBJ2-3; d_gene: -; abundance: -; CDR3aa: CASSLGGRVYTDTQYF; CDR3nt: TGCGCCAGCAGCTTGGGAGGCAGGGTTTATACAGATACGCAGTATTTT
v_gene: TRBV5-4; j_gene: TRBJ2-3; d_gene: -; abundance: -; CDR3aa: CASSLVGGLTDTQYF; CDR3nt: TGTGCCAGCAGCTTGGTGGGGGGGCTCACAGATACGCAGTATTTT
v_gene: TRBV6-2/TRBV6-3; j_gene: TRBJ1-4; d_gene: TRBD1; abundance: -; CDR3aa: CASSTRDRGRRGEKLFF; CDR3nt: TGTGCCAGCAGTACCCGGGACAGGGGCCGCCGGGGTGAAAAACTGTTTTTT
v_gene: TRBV18; j_gene: TRBJ2-7; d_gene: TRBD2; abundance: -; CDR3aa: CASSPRVAGDEQYF; CDR3nt: TGTGCCAGCTCACCCCGAGTAGCGGGGGACGAGCAGTACTTC
v_gene: TRBV7-2; j_gene: TRBJ1-6; d_gene: TRBD1; abundance: few; CDR3aa: CASSFRDRGNSPLHF; CDR3nt: TGTGCCAGCAGCTTCCGGGACAGGGGAAATTCACCCCTCCACTTT
v_gene: TRBV24-1; j_gene: TRBJ1-6; d_gene: -; abundance: -; CDR3aa: CATSVYRANSPLHF; CDR3nt: TGTGCCACCAGTGTTTACAGGGCAAATTCACCCCTCCACTTT
v_gene: TRBV30; j_gene: TRBJ1-5; d_gene: TRBD1; abundance: -; CDR3aa: CAWSVGTGHNQPQHF; CDR3nt: TGTGCCTGGAGTGTCGGGACAGGCCACAATCAGCCCCAGCATTTT
v_gene: TRBV2; j_gene: TRBJ1-5; d_gene: TRBD1; abundance: -; CDR3aa: CASSFTRDRGKPQHF; CDR3nt: TGTGCCAGCAGCTTCACCCGGGACAGGGGAAAGCCCCAGCATTTT
v_gene: TRBV19; j_gene: TRBJ2-2; d_gene: -; abundance: once; CDR3aa: CASSIDLAGYTGELFF; CDR3nt: TGTGCCAGTAGTATAGATCTGGCAGGGTACACCGGGGAGCTGTTTTTT
v_gene: TRBV4-1; j_gene: TRBJ1-3; d_gene: -; abundance: few; CDR3aa: CASSRINRAGNTIYF; CDR3nt: TGCGCCAGCAGCCGGATTAACAGGGCTGGAAACACCATATATTTT
v_gene: TRBV30; j_gene: TRBJ2-1; d_gene: -; abundance: -; CDR3aa: CAWSGLGGFDEQFF; CDR3nt: TGTGCCTGGAGTGGGTTAGGGGGTTTCGATGAGCAGTTCTTC
v_gene: TRBV11-2; j_gene: TRBJ1-1; d_gene: -; abundance: -; CDR3aa: CASSLAPGNTEAFF; CDR3nt: TGTGCCAGCAGCTTAGCCCCGGGTAACACTGAAGCTTTCTTT
v_gene: TRBV12-5; j_gene: TRBJ1-2; d_gene: TRBD1; abundance: few; CDR3aa: CASTLHGTGDGYTF; CDR3nt: TGTGCTAGCACCCTTCACGGGACAGGGGACGGCTACACCTTC
v_gene: TRBV2; j_gene: TRBJ2-7; d_gene: -; abundance: -; CDR3aa: CASTPLRGYHEQYF; CDR3nt: TGTGCCAGCACCCCCCTGAGAGGGTACCACGAGCAGTACTTC
v_gene: TRBV9; j_gene: TRBJ1-2; d_gene: -; abundance: many; CDR3aa: CASRDKSGGGYTF; CDR3nt: TGTGCCAGCAGAGATAAGAGCGGGGGAGGCTACACCTTC
v_gene: TRBV24-1; j_gene: TRBJ1-6; d_gene: TRBD1; abundance: few; CDR3aa: CATSDLGRTGGKDNSPLHF; CDR3nt: TGTGCCACCAGTGATTTAGGGCGGACAGGCGGTAAGGATAATTCACCCCTCCACTTT
v_gene: TRBV7-3; j_gene: TRBJ2-2; d_gene: TRBD2; abundance: -; CDR3aa: CASSLIAGAGTGELFF; CDR3nt: TGTGCCAGCAGCTTAATAGCGGGGGCGGGCACCGGGGAGCTGTTTTTT
v_gene: TRBV7-7; j_gene: TRBJ2-2; d_gene: TRBD1; abundance: -; CDR3aa: CASSSRGLRQGPANTGELFF; CDR3nt: TGTGCCAGCAGCTCCAGGGGCCTTAGACAGGGGCCCGCGAACACCGGGGAGCTGTTTTTT
v_gene: TRBV30; j_gene: TRBJ1-5; d_gene: -; abundance: -; CDR3aa: CAWSGPGEQPQHF; CDR3nt: TGTGCCTGGAGTGGCCCCGGGGAACAGCCCCAGCATTTT
v_gene: TRBV4-1; j_gene: TRBJ2-3; d_gene: TRBD2; abundance: -; CDR3aa: CASSPRALAGARSTDTQYF; CDR3nt: TGCGCCAGCAGCCCCCGCGCACTAGCGGGGGCCAGAAGCACAGATACGCAGTATTTT
v_gene: TRBV13; j_gene: TRBJ2-5; d_gene: -; abundance: -; CDR3aa: CASSPFQETQYF; CDR3nt: TGTGCCAGCAGCCCTTTCCAAGAGACCCAGTACTTC
v_gene: TRBV7-2; j_gene: TRBJ1-2; d_gene: TRBD1; abundance: -; CDR3aa: CASSAGQYYGYTF; CDR3nt: TGTGCCAGCAGCGCGGGACAGTACTATGGCTACACCTTC
v_gene: TRBV2; j_gene: TRBJ1-2; d_gene: -; abundance: -; CDR3aa: CASSEGPGRLLGIGYTF; CDR3nt: TGTGCCAGCAGTGAGGGTCCAGGGAGGCTTCTTGGTATCGGCTACACCTTC
v_gene: TRBV7-9; j_gene: TRBJ2-4; d_gene: TRBD1; abundance: once; CDR3aa: CASSLAGGTGIPKNIQYF; CDR3nt: TGTGCCAGCAGCTTAGCGGGGGGGACAGGGATCCCCAAAAACATTCAGTACTTC
v_gene: TRBV4-2; j_gene: TRBJ2-7; d_gene: TRBD1; abundance: -; CDR3aa: CASSQSDRGPYEQYF; CDR3nt: TGTGCCAGCAGCCAATCGGACAGGGGACCCTACGAGCAGTACTTC
v_gene: TRBV9; j_gene: TRBJ2-7; d_gene: TRBD1; abundance: -; CDR3aa: CASSVGQGRKEQYF; CDR3nt: TGTGCCAGCAGCGTCGGACAGGGGCGAAAGGAGCAGTACTTC
v_gene: TRBV7-9; j_gene: TRBJ1-1; d_gene: -; abundance: -; CDR3aa: CASSLGARENTEAFF; CDR3nt: TGTGCCAGCAGCTTAGGGGCCAGGGAGAACACTGAAGCTTTCTTT
v_gene: TRBV25-1; j_gene: TRBJ1-1; d_gene: -; abundance: -; CDR3aa: CASSATANTEAFF; CDR3nt: TGTGCCAGCAGTGCGACAGCGAACACTGAAGCTTTCTTT
v_gene: TRBV18; j_gene: TRBJ1-1; d_gene: TRBD1; abundance: -; CDR3aa: CASSFPPGQGAEAFF; CDR3nt: TGTGCCAGCTCGTTCCCACCGGGACAGGGGGCAGAAGCTTTCTTT
v_gene: TRBV24-1; j_gene: TRBJ1-6; d_gene: -; abundance: -; CDR3aa: CATSHHRDFQCSYNSPLHF; CDR3nt: TGTGCCACCAGTCACCACAGGGATTTTCAGTGCTCCTATAATTCACCCCTCCACTTT
v_gene: TRBV5-1; j_gene: TRBJ2-5; d_gene: TRBD1; abundance: -; CDR3aa: CASSDSTGWAETQYF; CDR3nt: TGCGCCAGCAGCGACTCGACAGGGTGGGCAGAGACCCAGTACTTC
v_gene: TRBV18; j_gene: TRBJ1-1; d_gene: -; abundance: -; CDR3aa: CASSPTGGDTEAFF; CDR3nt: TGTGCCAGCTCACCTACGGGGGGGGACACTGAAGCTTTCTTT
v_gene: TRBV11-1; j_gene: TRBJ1-1; d_gene: -; abundance: once; CDR3aa: CASSLTVNTEAFF; CDR3nt: TGTGCCAGCAGTTTGACAGTTAACACTGAAGCTTTCTTT
v_gene: TRBV11-3; j_gene: TRBJ2-3; d_gene: TRBD1; abundance: -; CDR3aa: CASSPGQGDPFTDTQYF; CDR3nt: TGTGCCAGCAGCCCGGGACAGGGGGATCCCTTCACAGATACGCAGTATTTT
v_gene: TRBV6-2/TRBV6-3; j_gene: TRBJ2-3; d_gene: TRBD2; abundance: -; CDR3aa: CASSYGPSGGATDTQYF; CDR3nt: TGTGCCAGCAGTTACGGTCCCAGCGGGGGGGCCACAGATACGCAGTATTTT
v_gene: TRBV5-1; j_gene: TRBJ2-5; d_gene: -; abundance: few; CDR3aa: CASWRAPQETQYF; CDR3nt: TGCGCCAGTTGGCGGGCCCCTCAAGAGACCCAGTACTTC
v_gene: TRBV7-9; j_gene: TRBJ1-1; d_gene: TRBD1; abundance: -; CDR3aa: CASSLGGQEDTEAFF; CDR3nt: TGTGCCAGCAGCTTGGGGGGACAGGAAGACACTGAAGCTTTCTTT
v_gene: TRBV6-5; j_gene: TRBJ1-6; d_gene: -; abundance: -; CDR3aa: CASSYSGGVGSPLHF; CDR3nt: TGTGCCAGCAGTTACTCGGGGGGGGTAGGCTCACCCCTCCACTTT
v_gene: TRBV6-2/TRBV6-3; j_gene: TRBJ2-5; d_gene: TRBD1; abundance: once; CDR3aa: CASSYTTGGWEETQYF; CDR3nt: TGTGCCAGCAGTTACACGACAGGGGGCTGGGAAGAGACCCAGTACTTC
v_gene: TRBV30; j_gene: TRBJ1-6; d_gene: TRBD1; abundance: -; CDR3aa: CAWSLGTASSPLHF; CDR3nt: TGTGCCTGGAGCCTCGGGACAGCATCTTCACCCCTCCACTTT
v_gene: TRBV6-2/TRBV6-3; j_gene: TRBJ2-2; d_gene: -; abundance: -; CDR3aa: CASSSLQGTFGELFF; CDR3nt: TGTGCCAGCAGCTCCTTACAGGGAACTTTCGGGGAGCTGTTTTTT
v_gene: TRBV7-9; j_gene: TRBJ1-4; d_gene: -; abundance: -; CDR3aa: CASSLVGGSRTNEKLFF; CDR3nt: TGTGCCAGCAGCTTAGTAGGGGGAAGTAGAACTAATGAAAAACTGTTTTTT
v_gene: TRBV5-1; j_gene: TRBJ2-1; d_gene: TRBD1; abundance: -; CDR3aa: CASSLTGGSYNEQFF; CDR3nt: TGCGCCAGCAGCCTGACAGGGGGCTCCTACAATGAGCAGTTCTTC
v_gene: TRBV7-2; j_gene: TRBJ1-3; d_gene: TRBD1; abundance: -; CDR3aa: CASSLVQGGFSGNTIYF; CDR3nt: TGTGCCAGCAGCTTAGTTCAAGGGGGCTTCTCTGGAAACACCATATATTTT